One T cell receptor beta chain is described in this entry. Its antigen remains unknown. The record originates from a study of post-analysis software for immune sequencing data. Study-level results: Controls had lower frequencies than patients of a few TRBV segments, which included TRBV5-6, TRBV5-1 and TRBV20-1.

Prepared libraries of TCR beta cDNA carried unique molecular identifiers. Between roughly 0.95 and 10 million T cells gave rise to around 500,000 cDNA molecules. TCRdb processed the PCR reads anew with MiXCR; each CDR3 protein has one entry. The sample lists roughly 200,000 distinct CDR3 sequences, 25% to 30% occurring once. The CDR3 loop spans 13 amino acids. V dropped 0 bases and J dropped 8 bases, with 10 bases sitting between them. Germline-derived CDR1 and CDR2 are SGHAT and FQNNGV. The sequenced sample consisted of blood. This receptor was identified in a girl aged 2-17 years with multiple sclerosis. The chain uses TRBV11-2 and TRBJ1-2; D unclear. Written as DNA, the CDR3 is TGTGCCAGCAGCTTAGATCTGGGAGGCGGCTACACCTTC. It yields the protein CASSLDLGGGYTF. Full variable domain (missing parts from reference TRBV11-2 and TRBJ1-2): EAGVAQSPRYKIIEKRQSVAFWCNPISGHATLYWYQQILGQGPKLLIQFQNNGVVDDSQLPKDRFSAERLKGVDSTLKIQPAKLEDSAVYLCASSLDLGGGYTFGSGTRLTVV.